The source of this T cell receptor (beta chain) is a study of blood T cell repertoires in COVID-19. The wider study: The United States, Italy and Spain supplied acute and convalescent COVID-19 samples. Sample material is recorded as cDNA or gDNA derived from T cells, B-cell-depleted T cells, or PBMCs.

Per the original data handling: Estimated nucleated cell counts came from reference gene primer amplification. Some clones are missing from TCRdb's copy, which holds only in-frame ones; the method was immunoSEQ multiplex PCR. That table supplies the V and J calls and clone size; D and trimming were determined from the DNA. The sample has about 190,000 clones, approximately 79% seen once. The sequenced material came from peripheral blood. This sequence was found in a man aged 30 to 39 with active or convalescent COVID-19.

The DNA for the CDR3 is TGTGCCAGCAGTTTAGGGGGGACAGTCTACGAGCAGTACTTC. It yields the protein CASSLGGTVYEQYF. The genes are TRBV27 and TRBJ2-7; a weak D match, TRBD1 (7 bases). CDR3 length equals 14 residues. V shed 2 bases and J shed 3 bases, with 11 bases lying between them. Germline loops: CDR1 MNHEY, CDR2 SMNVEV (reference sequence).